This T cell receptor beta chain derives from a study of shared clonotypes between healthy human individuals. Findings and caveats of the study: It was the non-shared clonotypes that had lower generation probabilities than clonotypes shared by all four donors. Estimated clonotype richness was generally higher in naive than memory subsets. For sorted subsets, rarefaction showed incomplete sequencing despite large depth.

Sequencing was performed with immunoSEQ multiplex PCR; in TCRdb, only in-frame clones are kept and a portion is missing. The data contain about 180,000 clones, around 93% of them singletons. About this clone: No antigen is known for it.

Germline loops: CDR1 SQVTM, CDR2 ANQGSEA. The CDR3 has 12 amino acids. The receptor comes from a woman aged 25 to 39 in good health. The sequencing input was naive CD4+ T cells sorted from blood. Subset noted: CD45RA+ positively selected. The rearrangement links TRBV29-1 to TRBJ2-5, with 11 bases that match TRBD2. The J call is in doubt because the DNA end fits TRBJ2-7 better. CDR3 residues: CSAGTSGYEQYF. The CDR3 nucleotides are TGCAGCGCTGGGACTAGCGGCTACGAGCAGTACTTC.